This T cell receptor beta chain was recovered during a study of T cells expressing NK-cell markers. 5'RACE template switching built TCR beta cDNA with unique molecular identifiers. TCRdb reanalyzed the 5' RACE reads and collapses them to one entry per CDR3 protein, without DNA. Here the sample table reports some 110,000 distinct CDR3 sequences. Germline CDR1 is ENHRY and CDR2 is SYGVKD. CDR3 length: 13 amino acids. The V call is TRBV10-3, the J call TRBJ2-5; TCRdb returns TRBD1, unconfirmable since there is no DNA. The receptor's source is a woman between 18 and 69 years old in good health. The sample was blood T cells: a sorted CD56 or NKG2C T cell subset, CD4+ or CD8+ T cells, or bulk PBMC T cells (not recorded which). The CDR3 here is CAGGTGVGETQYF.